Below, 26 T cell receptor beta chains from the same sample are listed, as sequenced in a study of shared clonotypes between healthy human individuals. TCRdb's table, derived via immunoSEQ multiplex PCR, lists solely in-frame clones and lacks some. Of around 2.5 million clones listed, 90% to 95% are singletons. Sequenced sample: naive CD4+ T cells from PBMCs. Subset given: CD45RA+ positively selected. These receptors were taken from a man aged 18 to 30 in good health. Some clones in this sample may be carry-over from other donors' samples.

This clone was found once. The identical CDR3 is also encoded by other nucleotide sequences in the sample. The genes are TRBV2 and TRBJ2-1; D is unclear. This CDR3 region has 12 residues. Per the germline V gene, CDR1 is SNHLY and CDR2 is FYNNEI. The V end was cut by 7 bases, the J end by 7 bases, with 11 bases between. CDR3 amino acids: CASNTPRNEQFF. The CDR3 DNA reads TGTGCCAGCAATACACCGAGGAATGAGCAGTTCTTC.

The rearrangement links TRBV5-1 to TRBJ2-7; TRBD1 aligns across 7 bases. V shed 5 bases and J 0 bases; nucleotides not matched to a gene: 5. The CDR3 sequence is 14 residues long. Germline V gene lookup returns CDR1 SGHRS and CDR2 YFSETQ. Here the CDR3 reads CASRGQQLSYEQYF. CDR3 coding DNA: TGCGCCAGCAGGGGACAGCAACTCTCCTACGAGCAGTACTTC.

This chain joins TRBV9 and TRBJ2-1; 9 nucleotides agree with TRBD2. The CDR3 length is 16 residues. Germline V CDR1 and CDR2: SGDLS, YYNGEE. Trimming cost V 0 bases and J 10 bases; bases outside gene matches: 11. CDR3 sequence: CASSVDLAGAFREQFF. The CDR3 bases are TGTGCCAGCAGCGTAGATTTAGCGGGAGCTTTCCGCGAGCAGTTCTTC.

The chain is built from TRBV7-3 and TRBJ2-3; D possibly corresponds to TRBD2 (6 bases). This CDR3 region has 15 residues. The V and J ends lost 5 bases and 7 bases respectively, with 19 bases between them. In germline, CDR1 is SGHTA, CDR2 FQGTGA. The CDR3 nucleotides read TGTGCCAGCAGCACCCGGACTACTTTTGTACATACGCAGTATTTT. Translating it yields CASSTRTTFVHTQYF. Looking up the rest from reference TRBV7-3 and TRBJ2-3 gives the full variable domain: GAGVSQTPSNKVTEKGKYVELRCDPISGHTALYWYRQSLGQGPEFLIYFQGTGAADDSGLPNDRFFAVRPEGSVSTLKIQRTERGDSAVYLCASSTRTTFVHTQYFGPGTRLTVL.

The chain joins TRBV18 to TRBJ2-7, with D unresolved. The CDR3 runs to 14 residues. Germline values: CDR1 KGHSH, CDR2 LQKENI. Trimming left V 5 bases short and J 3 bases short, with 14 bases between. The DNA for the CDR3 is TGTGCCAGCTCATCTTACCGGACGTACTACGAGCAGTACTTC. Its protein is CASSSYRTYYEQYF.

V usage is TRBV29-1 and J usage is TRBJ2-3; 11 bases are a match to TRBD1. Germline values: CDR1 SQVTM, CDR2 ANQGSEA. The V segment lost 5 bases and the J segment 0 bases; nucleotides outside the gene matches: 4. CDR3 size: 15 residues. The CDR3 reads CSVKGTGGSTDTQYF. The CDR3 nucleotides read TGCAGCGTTAAGGGGACAGGGGGTAGCACAGATACGCAGTATTTT.

CDR3 loop: CAWSDVHSGNTIYF. CDR3 in DNA: TGTGCCTGGAGCGACGTACACTCTGGAAACACCATATATTTT. This rearrangement joins TRBV30 to TRBJ1-3; D is ambiguous. The CDR3 runs to 14 residues. The V gene lost 3 bases and the J gene lost 0 bases, with 9 bases spanning the gap. Germline lookup yields CDR1 GTSNPN and CDR2 SVGIG (reference sequence).

The chain employs TRBV6-5 and TRBJ1-6, with D maybe TRBD1 (5 bases). Germline CDR1 and CDR2: MNHEY and SVGAGI. Trimming took off 5 bases at V and 7 bases at J, with 15 bases between the two ends. The CDR3 extends over 15 amino acids. The CDR3 coding sequence is TGTGCCAGCAGTCCCGGGACCCAGCGCAATTCACCCCTCCACTTT. Translating it yields CASSPGTQRNSPLHF.

The J gene is TRBJ2-2, the V gene TRBV28, with 7 bases aligning to TRBD2. The CDR3 extends over 15 amino acids. The trim removed 5 bases at V and 5 bases at J, leaving 8 bases unmatched. In germline, CDR1 is MDHEN, CDR2 SYDVKM. For the CDR3, the DNA is TGTGCCAGCAGTAACGGACTCGGGAGGACCGGGGAGCTGTTTTTT. It is translated as CASSNGLGRTGELFF.

In regard to this clone: Within the sample, other DNA sequences also encode this same CDR3. CDR3 bases: TGTGCCAGCAGTTTTGTTGGCACAGCTAATGAAAAACTGTTTTTT. Amino acids: CASSFVGTANEKLFF. The chain uses TRBV28 and TRBJ1-4; D ambiguous. Between the trimmed V and J ends, which lost 3 bases and 3 bases, there was a span of 11 bases. The CDR3 totals 15 residues. CDR1 and CDR2 from the germline V gene are MDHEN and SYDVKM.

The chain has TRBV2 and TRBJ1-5; 8 positions agree with TRBD1. The CDR3 contains 15 residues. The trim removed 2 bases at V and 7 bases at J, leaving 7 bases unmatched. Looked up from germline, CDR1 is SNHLY and CDR2 is FYNNEI. This CDR3 reads CASSESGQGGQPQHF. In DNA form, the CDR3 reads TGTGCCAGCAGTGAATCTGGACAGGGTGGCCAGCCCCAGCATTTT.

This chain uses TRBV15 with TRBJ1-2; D might be TRBD1 (5 bases). Per germline, CDR1 LNHNV and CDR2 YYDKDF (reference sequence). The CDR3 length is 10 residues. V lost 8 bases and J 10 bases, leaving 11 bases between the germline ends. In DNA form, the CDR3 reads TGTGCCACCCGGGGGACTTCCTACACCTTC. This sequence encodes CATRGTSYTF. Based on the CDR3 plus reference TRBV15 and TRBJ1-2, the full variable domain is DAMVIQNPRYQVTQFGKPVTLSCSQTLNHNVMYWYQQKSSQAPKLLFHYYDKDFNNEADTPDNFQSRRPNTSFCFLDIRSPGLGDTAMYLCATRGTSYTFGSGTRLTVV.

V usage is TRBV14 and J usage is TRBJ2-4, with D unclear. Germline assignment: CDR1 SGHDN and CDR2 FVKESK. CDR3 length equals 16 residues. V was cut by 2 bases and J by 4 bases, with 15 bases left in between. CDR3 DNA sequence: TGTGCCAGCAGCCAATCCAACGACGGACGGAAAAACATTCAGTACTTC. It translates to CASSQSNDGRKNIQYF.

The V and J genes are TRBV6-6 and TRBJ1-1; D is uncertain. The V end was cut by 4 bases, the J end by 5 bases, with 11 bases between. There are 13 residues in the CDR3. Germline assignment: CDR1 MNHNY and CDR2 SVGAGI (reference sequence). The CDR3 coding sequence is TGTGCCAGCAGTTGGCAGCCGGGGACTGAAGCTTTCTTT. Residues: CASSWQPGTEAFF.

J is TRBJ2-7 and V is TRBV14, with 11 positions matching TRBD2. Germline trimming cut 9 bases from V and 5 bases from J; bases unmatched to any gene: 18. The CDR3 consists of 17 residues. Germline V lookup: CDR1 SGHDN, CDR2 FVKESK. CDR3 amino acids: CASRTGLADEVWDEQYF. CDR3 coding DNA: TGTGCCAGTCGAACGGGACTAGCGGACGAAGTTTGGGACGAGCAGTACTTC.

The chain is built from TRBV6-5 and TRBJ1-4; D remains ambiguous. Trimming removed 2 bases at V and 7 bases at J, with 8 bases between. Germline V lookup: CDR1 MNHEY, CDR2 SVGAGI. The CDR3 loop spans 13 amino acids. The CDR3 DNA reads TGTGCCAGCAGTTACCGCCGGGGTGAAAAACTGTTTTTT. Translating gives CASSYRRGEKLFF.

The chain joins TRBV27 to TRBJ2-1; the D call may be TRBD1 or TRBD2 (5 bases each). Germline values: CDR1 MNHEY, CDR2 SMNVEV (reference sequence). The V gene lost 3 bases and the J gene lost 3 bases, with 15 bases spanning the gap. CDR3 size: 16 residues. DNA for the CDR3: TGTGCCAGCAGTTTTGCCGGGGACGCACGCTACAATGAGCAGTTCTTC. Translated: CASSFAGDARYNEQFF.

This chain joins TRBV28 and TRBJ2-2; D is unresolved. The CDR3 extends over 16 amino acids. Looked up from germline, CDR1 is MDHEN and CDR2 is SYDVKM. V gave up 8 bases and J gave up 3 bases, with 19 bases separating them. CDR3 DNA sequence: TGTGCCAGCCACCCGTCCCCCCGCACCGACACCGGGGAGCTGTTTTTT. It yields the protein CASHPSPRTDTGELFF.

The chain carries TRBV7-9 and TRBJ2-3; D gene ambiguous. From germline, CDR1 is SEHNR and CDR2 FQNEAQ (reference sequence). There are 13 residues in the CDR3. V shed 3 bases and J shed 4 bases, with 8 bases lying between them. This CDR3 is CASSFRASDTQYF. The CDR3 DNA is TGTGCCAGCAGCTTTCGGGCATCAGATACGCAGTATTTT. Drawing the rest from reference TRBV7-9 and TRBJ2-3, the complete variable domain is DTGVSQNPRHKITKRGQNVTFRCDPISEHNRLYWYRQTLGQGPEFLTYFQNEAQLEKSRLLSDRFSAERPKGSFSTLEIQRTEQGDSAMYLCASSFRASDTQYFGPGTRLTVL.

As for this clone: This sample also contains other DNA sequences that code for the same CDR3. V gene TRBV7-2 combines with J gene TRBJ1-1; TRBD1 might be the D (5 bases). Looked up from germline, CDR1 is SGHTA and CDR2 is FQGNSA. Trimming removed 3 bases at V and 1 base at J, with 15 bases between. The CDR3 spans 16 residues. The CDR3 region has the DNA TGTGCCAGCAGCTTGGCTGGGGGGACGGCGAACACTGAAGCTTTCTTT. It translates to CASSLAGGTANTEAFF.

The V gene is TRBV7-8, the J gene TRBJ2-1; 9 bases are a match to TRBD1. This CDR3 comprises 13 residues. Germline trimming cut 0 bases from V and 15 bases from J; bases unmatched to any gene: 6. CDR1 SGHVS and CDR2 FQNEAQ come from the germline V gene. CDR3 nucleotide sequence: TGTGCCAGCAGCTTAGCATTGGACAGGGGCCTGTTCTTC. Translating gives CASSLALDRGLFF.

The chain joins TRBV7-2 to TRBJ2-7; 13 bases align to TRBD2. Per the germline V gene, CDR1 is SGHTA and CDR2 is FQGNSA. The CDR3 has 17 amino acids. V dropped 3 bases and J dropped 3; count of bases not matched to a gene: 8. The CDR3 protein is CASSFRLAGGALYEQYF. As DNA, the CDR3 is TGTGCCAGCAGCTTCAGACTAGCGGGGGGAGCGCTCTACGAGCAGTACTTC. The full variable domain, in which reference TRBV7-2 and TRBJ2-7 provide the parts outside the CDR3, is GAGVSQSPSNKVTEKGKDVELRCDPISGHTALYWYRQSLGQGLEFLIYFQGNSAPDKSGLPSDRFSAERTGGSVSTLTIQRTQQEDSAVYLCASSFRLAGGALYEQYFGPGTRLTVT.

The rearrangement uses TRBV19 and TRBJ1-2; maybe TRBD1 (6 bases). The CDR3 runs 15 residues. The germline V and J ends were trimmed by 6 bases and 4 bases, with 18 bases remaining between them. Germline assignment: CDR1 LNHDA and CDR2 SQIVND (reference sequence). The CDR3 DNA is TGTGCCAGTAGCGACCGTACAGGGATGGGCTATGGCTACACCTTC. It translates to CASSDRTGMGYGYTF.

V and J are TRBV5-1 and TRBJ2-7; D unresolved. Trimming shortened V by 0 bases and J by 5 bases, and 18 bases separated the two germline ends. This CDR3 comprises 16 residues. CDR1 and CDR2 from the germline V gene are SGHRS and YFSETQ. The CDR3 sequence: CASSLGVPLFGDEQYF. In DNA, the CDR3 is TGCGCCAGCAGCTTGGGTGTCCCTCTCTTTGGGGACGAGCAGTACTTC.

The table lists this clone with a count of one. Other DNA sequences within the sample encode an identical CDR3. The V gene is TRBV30, the J gene TRBJ2-3; the match to TRBD2 covers 8 bases. This CDR3 is 14 amino acids long. J gave up 1 base and V 0 bases, and 0 bases lay outside the gene matches. The V gene's germline CDR1 is GTSNPN and CDR2 SVGIG (reference sequence). CDR3 in amino acids: CAWSVLAGTDTQYF. The CDR3 nucleotides read TGTGCCTGGAGTGTACTAGCGGGCACAGATACGCAGTATTTT.

This clone was recorded only once. The V call is TRBV5-6, the J call TRBJ2-7; 9 bases agree with TRBD2. CDR1 and CDR2 from the germline V gene are SGHDT and YYEEEE. J gave up 7 bases and V 0 bases, and 2 bases lay outside the gene matches. The CDR3 runs to 13 residues. CDR3 amino acids: CASSLASGVEQYF. As DNA, the CDR3 is TGTGCCAGCAGCTTGGCTAGCGGGGTAGAGCAGTACTTC.